The 29 T cell receptor beta chains below come from one sample, sequenced in a study of early T cells in non-severe SARS-CoV-2 infection. Via MiXCR, TCRdb re-called the 5' RACE reads, giving one row per CDR3 protein. The table has approximately 71,000 distinct CDR3 sequences, 12% seen once. Sequencing input: whole blood. Every receptor here comes from an adult who was a healthcare worker with PCR-confirmed SARS-CoV-2 infection or an uninfected control (not recorded which).

The table lists this clonotype with a few counts. This chain's CDR3 is CSARSINFYEQYF. The CDR3 DNA is TGCAGTGCTAGGTCCATAAACTTCTACGAGCAGTACTTC. The chain couples TRBV20-1 to TRBJ2-7; D remains ambiguous. The V end lost 3 bases, the J end lost 3 bases, and 12 bases lay between the germline ends. This CDR3 has 13 residues. Germline CDR1 is DFQATT and CDR2 is SNEGSKA (reference sequence).

This clonotype was counted ten times or more. V and J are TRBV6-6 and TRBJ2-1; TRBD1 aligns across 9 bases. This CDR3 region has 14 residues. Germline CDR1 and CDR2: MNHNY and SVGAGI (reference sequence). V dropped 5 bases and J dropped 7; count of bases not matched to a gene: 6. In DNA, the CDR3 is TGTGCCAGCAGTCAACGACAGGGGGGAAATGAGCAGTTCTTC. Translating it yields CASSQRQGGNEQFF.

The V call is TRBV18, the J call TRBJ1-1; the D gene is possibly TRBD1 (6 bases). The CDR3 extends over 14 amino acids. Germline V gives CDR1 KGHSH, CDR2 LQKENI. Between the trimmed V and J ends, which lost 1 base and 5 bases, there was a span of 11 bases. For the CDR3, the DNA is TGTGCCAGCTCACCACGGCTAACAGGGACTGAAGCTTTCTTT. Amino acid sequence: CASSPRLTGTEAFF. The full variable domain, rest sourced from reference TRBV18 and TRBJ1-1, is NAGVMQNPRHLVRRRGQEARLRCSPMKGHSHVYWYRQLPEEGLKFMVYLQKENIIDESGMPKERFSAEFPKEGPSILRIQQVVRGDSAAYFCASSPRLTGTEAFFGQGTRLTVV.

This clonotype occurred a few times. This rearrangement joins TRBV20-1 to TRBJ2-3, with 11 bases fitting TRBD2. This CDR3 has 15 residues. Looked up from germline, CDR1 is DFQATT and CDR2 is SNEGSKA (reference sequence). V shed 3 bases and J 3 bases; nucleotides not matched to a gene: 5. The CDR3 sequence is CSASSLAGGTDTQYF. In nucleotides, the CDR3 is TGCAGTGCTAGTAGCCTAGCGGGGGGAACAGATACGCAGTATTTT.

This clonotype was seen many times. The genes are TRBV5-4 and TRBJ1-1; D might be TRBD1 (5 bases). This CDR3 spans 18 amino acids. Deletions cut 4 bases from V and 1 base from J, with 23 bases between. CDR1 is SGHNT, CDR2 YYREEE, per germline (reference sequence). Written as DNA, the CDR3 is TGTGCCAGCAGCATGACTTGGGGCCAGCACCCCCCGAACACTGAAGCTTTCTTT. This codes for CASSMTWGQHPPNTEAFF.

V is TRBV14 and J is TRBJ2-7; perhaps TRBD2 as D (6 bases). The V and J ends lost 6 bases and 3 bases respectively, with 18 bases between them. CDR1 and CDR2 (germline): SGHDN, FVKESK. The CDR3 sequence is 15 residues long. The CDR3 nucleotides read TGTGCCAGCAGTCTTGCCTCCGGGACTCTCTACGAGCAGTACTTC. As protein: CASSLASGTLYEQYF.

The V gene is TRBV6-5, the J gene TRBJ2-5, with D unresolved. This CDR3 has 13 residues. Germline lookup yields CDR1 MNHEY and CDR2 SVGAGI. Trimming took off 6 bases at V and 4 bases at J, with 12 bases between the two ends. The CDR3 reads CASRPLVGETQYF. The DNA of the CDR3 is TGTGCCAGCAGACCACTCGTGGGAGAGACCCAGTACTTC.

This clonotype has only a few counts. The V gene is TRBV12-3 or TRBV12-4, the J gene TRBJ2-3, with D uncertain. The CDR3 loop spans 14 amino acids. Trimming stripped 5 bases from V and 2 bases from J, with 11 bases between. CDR3 coding DNA: TGTGCCAGCAGTCCCCGACTCTTCACAGATACGCAGTATTTT. Its translation is CASSPRLFTDTQYF.

This clonotype was seen repeatedly, ten times or more. The junction differs from germline at one of its ends, possibly a read error. The chain employs TRBV7-7 and TRBJ2-1, with 14 bases lining up with TRBD2. This CDR3 has 15 amino acids. Germline V gives CDR1 SSHAT, CDR2 FNYEAQ (reference sequence). Here the CDR3 reads CASSPGLAGGNEQFF. For the CDR3, the DNA is TGTGCTAGCAGCCCAGGACTAGCGGGGGGCAATGAGCAGTTCTTC.

The chain is built from TRBV6-6 and TRBJ2-1; the D gene is possibly TRBD1 (7 bases). The CDR3 extends over 14 amino acids. From germline, CDR1 is MNHNY and CDR2 SVGAGI (reference sequence). The V and J ends lost 5 bases and 6 bases respectively, with 14 bases between them. The CDR3 region has the DNA TGTGCCAGCAGTCCCCAGGGGGGCTCCAATGAGCAGTTCTTC. Translating gives CASSPQGGSNEQFF.

This rearrangement joins TRBV5-1 to TRBJ2-1, with TRBD2 matching over 10 bases. This CDR3 has 16 amino acids. Trimming at V came to 4 bases and at J to 5 bases, leaving 9 bases not matched to a gene. The germline V gene has CDR1 SGHRS and CDR2 YFSETQ. The chain's CDR3 is CASSLGLAETDNEQFF. The CDR3, as DNA: TGCGCCAGCAGCCTAGGACTAGCGGAGACCGACAATGAGCAGTTCTTC.

This clonotype was picked up many times. J is TRBJ1-6 and V is TRBV20-1; D may be TRBD1 (6 bases). CDR3 length: 14 residues. The V gene's germline CDR1 is DFQATT and CDR2 SNEGSKA (reference sequence). The germline V and J ends were trimmed by 3 bases and 0 bases, with 6 bases remaining between them. The CDR3 nucleotides are TGCAGTGCTAGGGACAGCTCCTATAATTCACCCCTCCACTTT. The encoded protein is CSARDSSYNSPLHF.

This clonotype was observed a few times. This chain joins TRBV6-6 and TRBJ2-1; D is undetermined. The CDR3 is 13 amino acids. The V end was cut by 2 bases, the J end by 3 bases, with 5 bases between. CDR1 and CDR2 from the germline V gene are MNHNY and SVGAGI (reference sequence). CDR3 nucleotide sequence: TGTGCCAGCAGTTACGTTTTCTACAATGAGCAGTTCTTC. The encoded protein is CASSYVFYNEQFF.

The table lists this clonotype with many counts. The V and J genes are TRBV20-1 and TRBJ2-1; D might be TRBD1 (6 bases). CDR1 and CDR2 (germline): DFQATT, SNEGSKA (reference sequence). Trimming pared 5 bases from V and 2 bases from J, leaving 19 bases between. The CDR3 has 16 residues. The CDR3 is CSAQTGTPNPYNEQFF. The CDR3, as DNA: TGCAGTGCTCAGACCGGGACACCCAACCCCTACAATGAGCAGTTCTTC.

The V gene is TRBV11-2, the J gene TRBJ2-3, with D perhaps TRBD2 (6 bases). There are 17 residues in the CDR3. V was pared by 5 bases and J by 3 bases, with 21 bases between. Germline CDR1 reads SGHAT; CDR2 reads FQNNGV. The chain's CDR3 is CASSIATGLSGTDTQYF. Here the CDR3 DNA reads TGTGCCAGCAGCATAGCAACGGGACTCTCTGGGACAGATACGCAGTATTTT. The full variable domain, completed using reference TRBV11-2 and TRBJ2-3, is EAGVAQSPRYKIIEKRQSVAFWCNPISGHATLYWYQQILGQGPKLLIQFQNNGVVDDSQLPKDRFSAERLKGVDSTLKIQPAKLEDSAVYLCASSIATGLSGTDTQYFGPGTRLTVL.

In this sample, this clonotype turned up a few times. The V gene is TRBV11-2, the J gene TRBJ2-3; 9 bases match TRBD2. This CDR3 has 15 residues. Unmatched junction bases numbered 6, after V lost 6 bases and J lost 2 bases. The V gene's germline CDR1 is SGHAT and CDR2 FQNNGV. CDR3 loop: CASSAAGGLTDTQYF. The CDR3 nucleotides are TGTGCCAGCAGTGCAGCGGGGGGACTCACAGATACGCAGTATTTT.

This chain links TRBV6-4 with TRBJ2-2, with D hard to call. Germline V lookup: CDR1 MRHNA, CDR2 SNTAGT. V was shortened by 2 bases and J by 5 bases, with 6 bases between the two germline ends. The length of the CDR3 is 13 residues. The chain's CDR3 is CASSDGPTGELFF. The CDR3, as DNA: TGTGCCAGCAGTGACGGGCCTACCGGGGAGCTGTTTTTT.

The genes are TRBV6-5 and TRBJ1-5; TRBD1 might be the D (6 bases). Germline assignment: CDR1 MNHEY and CDR2 SVGAGI. V lost 0 bases, J lost 7 bases, and 16 bases lay in between. This CDR3 is built from 16 residues. CDR3 in DNA: TGTGCCAGCAGTTACTCGAGGCCGGGGGCACGGCAGCCCCAGCATTTT. Amino acid sequence: CASSYSRPGARQPQHF.

This clonotype turned up a few times. V usage is TRBV7-9 and J usage is TRBJ1-1; possibly TRBD1 for D (6 bases). Germline lookup yields CDR1 SEHNR and CDR2 FQNEAQ (reference sequence). CDR3 length equals 14 residues. Between the trimmed V and J ends, which lost 6 bases and 5 bases, there was a span of 16 bases. CDR3 DNA sequence: TGTGCCAGCAGGGACGGGGGCGCCGGGACTGAAGCTTTCTTT. Translating it yields CASRDGGAGTEAFF. The variable domain in full, with the rest retrieved from reference TRBV7-9 and TRBJ1-1, is DTGVSQNPRHKITKRGQNVTFRCDPISEHNRLYWYRQTLGQGPEFLTYFQNEAQLEKSRLLSDRFSAERPKGSFSTLEIQRTEQGDSAMYLCASRDGGAGTEAFFGQGTRLTVV.

This clonotype was observed many times. The V and J genes are TRBV12-3 or TRBV12-4 and TRBJ1-1; D is perhaps TRBD1 (5 bases). V was clipped by 0 bases and J by 5 bases, with 10 bases between them. This CDR3 spans 14 amino acids. The CDR3 protein is CASSLAGARTEAFF. CDR3 bases: TGTGCCAGCAGTTTAGCAGGGGCGAGGACTGAAGCTTTCTTT.

This clonotype was observed at least ten times. CDR3 in DNA: TGTGCCACCAGCAGAGGGGATTACGCTGAAGCTTTCTTT. Its protein is CATSRGDYAEAFF. This sequence joins TRBV15 and TRBJ1-1; D gene unclear. There are 13 residues in the CDR3. Germline assignment: CDR1 LNHNV and CDR2 YYDKDF (reference sequence). Trimming took off 1 base at V and 6 bases at J, with 9 bases between the two ends.

This clonotype was recorded at least ten times. The CDR3 bases are TGCAGCGTTGGCGGGACAGCTAACTATGGCTACACCTTC. Encoded protein: CSVGGTANYGYTF. The gene calls are TRBV29-1 and TRBJ1-2; 7 nucleotides line up with TRBD1. Germline values: CDR1 SQVTM, CDR2 ANQGSEA. The CDR3 consists of 13 residues. J lost 0 bases, V lost 4 bases, and 2 bases had no gene match.

This clonotype appeared many times. The gene calls are TRBV4-3 and TRBJ2-3; D is uncertain. Germline assignment: CDR1 LGHNA and CDR2 YSLEER. Trimming left V 0 bases short and J 3 bases short, with 10 bases between. The CDR3 is 15 residues long. This CDR3 reads CASSQERRWTDTQYF. The CDR3 DNA follows: TGCGCCAGCAGCCAAGAAAGAAGGTGGACAGATACGCAGTATTTT.

This clonotype was counted ten times or more. The chain employs TRBV7-9 and TRBJ1-3, with D hard to call. Trimming took 5 bases from V and 5 from J, leaving 16 bases between them. Germline values: CDR1 SEHNR, CDR2 FQNEAQ (reference sequence). The CDR3 has 15 amino acids. DNA of the CDR3: TGTGCCAGCAGCCCGGGCCCTCCGGGGAGAAACACCATATATTTT. It yields the protein CASSPGPPGRNTIYF. The variable domain in full, with the rest retrieved from reference TRBV7-9 and TRBJ1-3, is DTGVSQNPRHKITKRGQNVTFRCDPISEHNRLYWYRQTLGQGPEFLTYFQNEAQLEKSRLLSDRFSAERPKGSFSTLEIQRTEQGDSAMYLCASSPGPPGRNTIYFGEGSWLTVV.

The chain is built from TRBV27 and TRBJ2-2; no definite D call. The length of the CDR3 is 13 residues. Germline V lookup: CDR1 MNHEY, CDR2 SMNVEV (reference sequence). Trimming pared 1 base from V and 7 bases from J, leaving 7 bases between. CDR3 DNA: TGTGCCAGCAGTTTATTGCGAGGCGGGGAGCTGTTTTTT. Protein sequence: CASSLLRGGELFF.

This clonotype was observed at least ten times. The rearrangement links TRBV6-2 or TRBV6-3 to TRBJ2-7, with D possibly matching TRBD1 (5 bases). Germline V gene data show CDR1 as MNHEY and CDR2 as SVGEGT. V lost 0 bases, J lost 3 bases, and 9 bases lay in between. The length of the CDR3 is 14 residues. CDR3 sequence (DNA): TGTGCCAGCAGTTACTCGCGTCAGGGCTACGAGCAGTACTTC. Translation gives CASSYSRQGYEQYF.

This clonotype was seen repeatedly, ten times or more. The chain recombines TRBV7-9 with TRBJ2-2; D gene ambiguous. Trimming pared 1 base from V and 4 bases from J, leaving 10 bases between. CDR1 is SEHNR and CDR2 is FQNEAQ in the germline V gene (reference sequence). The CDR3 runs to 15 residues. The DNA of the CDR3 is TGTGCCAGCAGCTTAGAAAGTTTGAGCACCGGGGAGCTGTTTTTT. Translating gives CASSLESLSTGELFF.

This clonotype was detected a few times. V usage is TRBV2 and J usage is TRBJ2-3; the match to TRBD2 covers 10 bases. The CDR3 is 16 residues long. J lost 4 bases, V lost 6 bases, and 10 bases had no gene match. Germline CDR1 SNHLY, CDR2 FYNNEI. The CDR3 nucleotides are TGTGCCAGCAGGACCGGGCTAGCGGGGGTGGCAGATACGCAGTATTTT. Protein: CASRTGLAGVADTQYF. The full variable domain, with the rest looked up from reference TRBV2 and TRBJ2-3, is EPEVTQTPSHQVTQMGQEVILRCVPISNHLYFYWYRQILGQKVEFLVSFYNNEISEKSEIFDDQFSVERPDGSNFTLKIRSTKLEDSAMYFCASRTGLAGVADTQYFGPGTRLTVL.

In this sample, this clonotype turned up many times. V usage is TRBV11-2 and J usage is TRBJ2-5; 7 nucleotides line up with TRBD2. The J segment lost 7 bases and the V segment lost 1 base, leaving 9 bases of the junction unmatched. The CDR3 runs 15 residues. The germline gives CDR1 SGHAT, CDR2 FQNNGV. CDR3 sequence (DNA): TGTGCCAGCAGCTTAGTCGGGGGGACGCCAGGGACCCAGTACTTC. Its translation: CASSLVGGTPGTQYF.